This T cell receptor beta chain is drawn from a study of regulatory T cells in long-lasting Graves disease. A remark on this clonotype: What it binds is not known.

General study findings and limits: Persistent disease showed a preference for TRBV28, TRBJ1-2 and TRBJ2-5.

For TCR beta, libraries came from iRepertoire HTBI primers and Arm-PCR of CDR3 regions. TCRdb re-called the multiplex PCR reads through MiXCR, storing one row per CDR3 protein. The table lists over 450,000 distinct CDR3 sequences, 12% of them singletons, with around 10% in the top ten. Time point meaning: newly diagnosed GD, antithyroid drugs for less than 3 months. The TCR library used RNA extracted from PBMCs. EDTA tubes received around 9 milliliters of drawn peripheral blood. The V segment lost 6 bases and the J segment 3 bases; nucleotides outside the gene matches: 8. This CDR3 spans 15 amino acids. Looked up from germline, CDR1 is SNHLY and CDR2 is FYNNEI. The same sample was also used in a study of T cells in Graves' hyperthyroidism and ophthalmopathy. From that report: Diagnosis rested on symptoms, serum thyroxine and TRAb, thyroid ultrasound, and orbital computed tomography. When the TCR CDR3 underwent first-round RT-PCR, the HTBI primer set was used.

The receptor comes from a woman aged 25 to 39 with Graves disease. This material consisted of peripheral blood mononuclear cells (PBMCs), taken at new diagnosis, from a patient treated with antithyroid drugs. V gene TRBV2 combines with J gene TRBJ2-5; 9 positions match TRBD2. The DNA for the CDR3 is TGTGCCAGCAGCTCAACACTAGCGGGCGAAGAGACCCAGTACTTC. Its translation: CASSSTLAGEETQYF.